This T cell receptor beta chain was recorded in a study of blood T cell repertoires in COVID-19. Study context: From T cells, B-cell-depleted T cells, or PBMCs came the material, which was cDNA or gDNA.

Clones were read by immunoSEQ multiplex PCR, and TCRdb kept only the in-frame ones, dropping some. The table includes approximately 240,000 clones, 83% detected once. The CDR3 has 15 amino acids. Germline loops: CDR1 MNHEY, CDR2 SMNVEV (reference sequence). The V end was cut by 0 bases, the J end by 2 bases, with 8 bases between. Seattle enrolled patients during active infection and tracked them longitudinally. V usage is TRBV27 and J usage is TRBJ1-3; D is perhaps TRBD1 (5 bases). The sample consisted of peripheral blood. The source of this sequence is a woman in her thirties with COVID-19, enrolled during active disease. CDR3 sequence (DNA): TGTGCCAGCAGTTTATCTTCGGGGGCTGGAAACACCATATATTTT. As protein: CASSLSSGAGNTIYF.